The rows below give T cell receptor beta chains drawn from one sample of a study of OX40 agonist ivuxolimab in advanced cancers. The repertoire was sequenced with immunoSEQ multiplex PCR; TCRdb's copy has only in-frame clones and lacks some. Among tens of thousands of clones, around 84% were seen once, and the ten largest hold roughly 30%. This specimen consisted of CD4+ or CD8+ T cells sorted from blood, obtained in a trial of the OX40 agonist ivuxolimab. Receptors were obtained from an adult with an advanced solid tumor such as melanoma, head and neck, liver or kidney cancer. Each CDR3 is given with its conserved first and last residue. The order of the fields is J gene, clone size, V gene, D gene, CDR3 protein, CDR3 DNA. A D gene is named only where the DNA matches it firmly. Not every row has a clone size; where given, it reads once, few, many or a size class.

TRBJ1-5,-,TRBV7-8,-,CASSSTGSDQPQHF,TGTGCCAGCAGCTCGACAGGCAGTGATCAGCCCCAGCATTTT
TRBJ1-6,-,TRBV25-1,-,CASSESSSESPLHF,TGTGCCAGCAGTGAATCCTCGAGTGAGTCACCCCTCCACTTT
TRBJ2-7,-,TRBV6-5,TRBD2,CASSYTSGSSYEQYF,TGTGCCAGCAGTTACACTAGCGGGAGCTCCTACGAGCAGTACTTC
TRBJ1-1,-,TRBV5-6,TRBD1,CASSLPGTDIEAFF,TGTGCCAGCAGCTTGCCGGGGACAGACATTGAAGCTTTCTTT
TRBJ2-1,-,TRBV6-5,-,CASSKSGGLLYEQFF,TGTGCCAGCAGTAAGTCCGGGGGACTGCTGTATGAGCAGTTCTTC
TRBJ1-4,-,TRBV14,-,CASSQQGSTNEKLFF,TGTGCCAGCAGCCAACAGGGGTCCACTAATGAAAAACTGTTTTTT
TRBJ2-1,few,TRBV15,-,CATSGQLDTYNEQFF,TGTGCCACCAGCGGCCAACTTGATACCTACAATGAGCAGTTCTTC
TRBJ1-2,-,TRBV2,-,CARTIRGDYGYTF,TGTGCCAGGACCATCCGCGGGGACTATGGCTACACCTTC
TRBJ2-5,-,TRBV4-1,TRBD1,CATGRGETQYF,TGCGCCACGGGCAGGGGGGAGACCCAGTACTTC
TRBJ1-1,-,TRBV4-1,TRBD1,CASSRGQGGSEAFF,TGCGCCAGCAGCCGTGGACAGGGGGGATCTGAAGCTTTCTTT
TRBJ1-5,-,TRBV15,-,CATSRDLINQPQHF,TGTGCCACCAGCAGAGATCTTATTAATCAGCCCCAGCATTTT
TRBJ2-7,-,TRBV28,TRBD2,CASRIRGLAYEQYF,TGTGCCAGCAGGATCCGGGGACTAGCATACGAGCAGTACTTC
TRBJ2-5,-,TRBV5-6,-,CASSLKARQETQYF,TGTGCCAGCAGCTTGAAGGCTAGACAAGAGACCCAGTACTTC
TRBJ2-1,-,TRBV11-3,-,CASSLVAGRNEQFF,TGTGCCAGCAGCTTAGTAGCAGGTAGGAATGAGCAGTTCTTC
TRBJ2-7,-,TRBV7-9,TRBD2,CASLGAAGSHEQYF,TGTGCCAGCCTCGGGGCAGCGGGATCCCACGAGCAGTACTTC
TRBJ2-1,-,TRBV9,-,CASSADNEQFF,TGTGCCAGCAGTGCCGATAATGAGCAGTTCTTC
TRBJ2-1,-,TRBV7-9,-,CASSLGGGDEQFF,TGTGCCAGCAGCTTAGGGGGGGGCGATGAGCAGTTCTTC
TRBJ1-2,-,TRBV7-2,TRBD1,CASSYGTVYGYTF,TGTGCCAGCAGCTACGGGACAGTTTATGGCTACACCTTC